This TCR beta chain was obtained from a study of cytomegalovirus exposure and HLA in healthy donors. Study-wide findings and caveats: Associated with cytomegalovirus, according to the listing, were around 160 TCR beta chains.

About this clone itself: The antigen is not known.

The CDR3 is 16 residues long. Between the trimmed V and J ends, which lost 7 bases and 2 bases, there was a span of 21 bases. Germline loops: CDR1 SNHLY, CDR2 FYNNEI. Here immunoSEQ multiplex PCR was the method, and the copy in TCRdb shows in-frame clones only, minus some. In the table there are 140,000 or so clones, more than 80% of which are singletons. Sequencing input: PBMCs. The rearrangement uses TRBV2 and TRBJ2-7, with a tentative D call TRBD2 (6 bases). This receptor was taken from a woman aged 25-40 years in good health and CMV-seropositive. CDR3 sequence: CASTTRKGTGTYEQYF. For the CDR3, the DNA is TGTGCCAGCACGACTCGGAAGGGGACTGGTACCTACGAGCAGTACTTC. Complete variable domain (other parts from reference TRBV2 and TRBJ2-7): EPEVTQTPSHQVTQMGQEVILRCVPISNHLYFYWYRQILGQKVEFLVSFYNNEISEKSEIFDDQFSVERPDGSNFTLKIRSTKLEDSAMYFCASTTRKGTGTYEQYFGPGTRLTVT.